This TCR beta chain stems from a study of regulatory T cells in long-lasting Graves disease. Researchers made TCR beta libraries by using iRepertoire HTBI primers and running Arm-PCR on CDR3 regions. TCRdb processed the multiplex PCR reads anew with MiXCR; each CDR3 protein has one entry. This sample has about 290,000 distinct CDR3 sequences, with around 23% found just once. Trimming left V 7 bases short and J 5 bases short, with 12 bases between. From germline, CDR1 is GTSNPN and CDR2 SVGIG (reference sequence). The CDR3 length is 11 residues. This clonotype has only a few counts. Time point specified: persistent/refractory GD, antithyroid drugs over 5 years with positive TRAb. From PBMCs, RNA was extracted and then used to make the TCR library.

The sample consisted of peripheral blood mononuclear cells (PBMCs), taken when the disease was refractory, from a patient treated with antithyroid drugs. This clonotype was obtained from a female donor with Graves disease. The chain carries TRBV30 and TRBJ2-7, with D uncertain. The CDR3 nucleotides read TGTGCCTTGGGCCCCGGGCACGAGCAGTACTTC. Protein product: CALGPGHEQYF.